The rows below give T cell receptor beta chains drawn from one sample of a study of response to subunit inactivated influenza vaccine. TCRdb used MiXCR to reprocess the RT-PCR reads, holding one entry per CDR3 protein. The data show 650,000 to 700,000 distinct CDR3 sequences, 15% to 19% seen once. The source material was PBMCs from blood, sampled approximately 13 days after vaccination. These TCRs come from a middle-aged man who received an inactivated influenza vaccine. Both conserved end residues are part of each CDR3. D genes are given only for firm matches. Size tells how often a clone was seen (once, few, many) or the class of an expanded clone, and some rows leave it out.

V: TRBV2
J: TRBJ2-7
D: -
size: few
CDR3: CASSEGEQYF
DNA: TGTGCCAGCAGTGAGGGTGAGCAGTACTTC

V: TRBV6-1
J: TRBJ2-2
D: TRBD2
size: -
CDR3: CASSPSSGAGELFF
DNA: TGTGCCAGCAGCCCCTCTAGCGGAGCCGGGGAGCTGTTTTTT

V: TRBV7-3
J: TRBJ2-5
D: TRBD1
size: -
CDR3: CASSQGTGKGETQYF
DNA: TGTGCCAGCAGCCAAGGGACAGGGAAAGGAGAGACCCAGTACTTC

V: TRBV20-1
J: TRBJ2-1
D: TRBD2
size: many
CDR3: CSAYLAGGPYNEQFF
DNA: TGCAGTGCTTACCTAGCGGGAGGCCCCTACAATGAGCAGTTCTTC

V: TRBV4-1
J: TRBJ1-4
D: -
size: -
CDR3: CASSQVLQLNEKLFF
DNA: TGCGCCAGCAGCCAAGTTTTACAGCTTAATGAAAAACTGTTTTTT

V: TRBV5-1
J: TRBJ2-3
D: TRBD2
size: few
CDR3: CASSLAGGAGSTDTQYF
DNA: TGCGCCAGCAGCTTGGCGGGGGGGGCCGGGAGCACAGATACGCAGTATTTT

V: TRBV12-3/TRBV12-4
J: TRBJ2-1
D: -
size: -
CDR3: CASILGLAGGNEQFF
DNA: -

V: TRBV4-3
J: TRBJ2-1
D: -
size: -
CDR3: CASSSFGDTYNEQFF
DNA: TGCGCCAGCAGCTCGTTCGGGGACACCTACAATGAGCAGTTCTTC

V: TRBV7-2
J: TRBJ2-3
D: -
size: few
CDR3: CASSPSRADTQYF
DNA: TGTGCCAGCAGCCCAAGTCGAGCAGATACGCAGTATTTT

V: TRBV9
J: TRBJ2-1
D: TRBD2
size: few
CDR3: CASSVVTSGYNEQFF
DNA: TGTGCCAGCAGCGTAGTTACTAGCGGATACAATGAGCAGTTCTTC

V: TRBV7-2
J: TRBJ2-7
D: TRBD1
size: -
CDR3: CASSYGTGAYEQYF
DNA: TGTGCCAGCAGCTACGGGACAGGAGCCTACGAGCAGTACTTC

V: TRBV28
J: TRBJ1-1
D: -
size: -
CDR3: CASSLSTGRAEAFF
DNA: TGTGCCAGCAGTTTAAGTACAGGGAGAGCTGAAGCTTTCTTT

V: TRBV29-1
J: TRBJ2-7
D: -
size: -
CDR3: CSVEEPSLSYEQYF
DNA: TGCAGCGTTGAGGAACCCAGTCTCTCCTACGAGCAGTACTTC

V: TRBV24-1
J: TRBJ2-5
D: TRBD1
size: once
CDR3: CATSGQGSAETQYF
DNA: TGTGCCACCAGCGGACAGGGTTCGGCAGAGACCCAGTACTTC

V: TRBV2
J: TRBJ2-7
D: TRBD1
size: -
CDR3: CASGIEGTGSGWEQYF
DNA: TGTGCCAGCGGAATCGAGGGGACAGGGTCGGGTTGGGAGCAGTACTTC

V: TRBV7-2
J: TRBJ2-4
D: TRBD2
size: -
CDR3: CASSPPPGGLGGHIQYF
DNA: TGTGCCAGCAGCCCCCCCCCGGGGGGGCTTGGGGGACACATTCAGTACTTC

V: TRBV4-1
J: TRBJ1-1
D: -
size: many
CDR3: CASSQDVLGNTEAFF
DNA: TGCGCCAGCAGCCAAGATGTTTTGGGGAACACTGAAGCTTTCTTT

V: TRBV20-1
J: TRBJ2-3
D: -
size: few
CDR3: CSARIGGTDTQYF
DNA: TGCAGTGCTAGAATTGGGGGCACAGATACGCAGTATTTT

V: TRBV18
J: TRBJ2-2
D: -
size: few
CDR3: CASSRRAGTNTGELFF
DNA: TGTGCCAGCTCACGACGGGCAGGGACGAACACCGGGGAGCTGTTTTTT

V: TRBV9
J: TRBJ2-1
D: TRBD2
size: few
CDR3: CASSAGLAGNSEQFF
DNA: TGTGCCAGCAGCGCGGGACTAGCGGGAAATAGTGAGCAGTTCTTC

V: TRBV12-3/TRBV12-4
J: TRBJ2-7
D: -
size: -
CDR3: CASSLTIYEQYF
DNA: TGTGCCAGCAGTCTGACTATCTACGAGCAGTACTTC

V: TRBV29-1
J: TRBJ2-1
D: -
size: few
CDR3: CSASRGRSANEQFF
DNA: TGCAGCGCCTCCCGGGGTCGTTCCGCCAATGAGCAGTTCTTC

V: TRBV12-3/TRBV12-4
J: TRBJ2-1
D: TRBD2
size: many
CDR3: CASSLIPSGGEPRLHNEQFF
DNA: TGTGCCAGCAGTTTGATCCCTAGCGGGGGGGAGCCCCGCCTGCACAATGAGCAGTTCTTC

V: TRBV7-2
J: TRBJ2-3
D: TRBD2
size: -
CDR3: CASSSAGGTDTQYF
DNA: TGTGCCAGCAGCTCCGCGGGGGGCACAGATACGCAGTATTTT

V: TRBV30
J: TRBJ2-1
D: -
size: -
CDR3: CAWNTGHFLYNEQFF
DNA: TGTGCCTGGAATACGGGACACTTTCTCTACAATGAGCAGTTCTTC

V: TRBV18
J: TRBJ2-1
D: -
size: many
CDR3: CASSPIRSSYNEQFF
DNA: TGTGCCAGCTCCCCCATTAGGAGCTCCTACAATGAGCAGTTCTTC